This T cell receptor (beta chain) was obtained from a study of shared clonotypes between healthy human individuals. Trimming took off 2 bases at V and 5 bases at J, with 9 bases between the two ends. CDR3 size: 13 residues. The germline gives CDR1 SNHLY, CDR2 FYNNEI. Assay: immunoSEQ multiplex PCR; the TCRdb copy retains only in-frame clones and omits some. The repertoire holds millions of clones, with under 95% as singletons. Naivety among CD8 cells was defined by CD45RO negativity and positive CCR7 selection, thereby excluding terminally differentiated effector memory CD45RA+ cells. The specimen was naive CD8+ T cells from PBMCs. The receptor's source is a young man in good health. Some clones in this sample may be carry-over from other donors' samples. The V and J genes are TRBV2 and TRBJ1-2; the D is unclear. The CDR3 sequence: CASSEYSGYGYTF. The CDR3 coding sequence is TGTGCCAGCAGTGAATACAGTGGTTATGGCTACACCTTC.